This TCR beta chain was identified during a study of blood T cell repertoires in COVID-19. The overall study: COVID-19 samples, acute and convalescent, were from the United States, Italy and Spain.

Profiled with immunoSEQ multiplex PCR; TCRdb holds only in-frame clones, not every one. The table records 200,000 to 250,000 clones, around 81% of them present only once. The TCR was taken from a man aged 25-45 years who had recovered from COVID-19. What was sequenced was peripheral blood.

The CDR3 loop is CASSLLRNQPQHF. The CDR3 DNA follows: TGTGCCAGCAGTTTATTGCGGAATCAGCCCCAGCATTTT. This chain uses TRBV12-3 or TRBV12-4 with TRBJ1-5; unclear D gene. The CDR3 is 13 amino acids. Trimming took off 2 bases at V and 4 bases at J, with 6 bases between the two ends.